Sequencing of this T cell receptor beta chain was carried out in a study of blood T cell repertoires in COVID-19 (dated by TCRdb to 2019 to 2021). Notes on the research overall: Samples from collaborators originated in the United States, Italy and Spain and spanned both the acute and convalescent phases of COVID-19. The material from the prospective study consisted of cDNA or gDNA derived from T cells, B-cell-depleted T cells, or PBMCs. Subjects who had been exposed to COVID-19, were actively infected with it, or had recovered from it provided the deeply sampled blood TCRbeta repertoires that made up the dataset. The repertoires were made available in a free public database intended to serve as a resource for research on the immune response to SARS-CoV-2. Samples were obtained from the ongoing ImmuneRACE study (first 160 participants) and from roughly 1,300 subjects provided by 6 global collaborators. Sample metadata almost always included a de-identified subject ID, COVID-19 status, age in years and sex. Where available, HLA class I and class II types were obtained from metadata supplied by the sample provider rather than from assay-based typing. Broader findings and caveats from the paper: Clinical and demographic metadata were provided uncurated, with the amount varying by source and participant.

The immunoSEQ Assay, a bias-controlled multiplex PCR, was used to amplify TCRbeta CDR3 regions from genomic DNA. For the original study's pipeline: The number of nucleated cells in each sample was estimated by amplification of reference gene primers within the assay. To quantify the absolute abundance of each unique TCRbeta CDR3 rearrangement, sequence reads were collapsed and filtered. For each sample, productive Simpson clonality was calculated as the square root of Simpson's diversity index across productive rearrangements. TCRdb re-hosts the immuneACCESS table, in-frame sequences only. Its copies lack some clones; in the studies checked, an unresolved V gene accounts for under half of them, and the cause for the rest is not known. V and J calls and clone size are those listed in that table; D and trimming were worked out from the DNA. The sample yields around 200,000 clones; around 90% were counted once. About a tenth of the sample comes from the top ten.

The CDR3 runs 15 amino acids, cysteine and phenylalanine included. Only CDR3 DNA remains: 45 bases, in frame from the first base. As encoded in the germline V gene (reference sequence), CDR1 is LNHDA while CDR2 is SQIVND. The junction shows trimming of 1 base on V and 4 bases on J, and the gene matches do not reach 4 bases of it. In regard to this clone: Which antigen it targets is not known. No qualities accompany the bases; no much larger clone lies one base away.

In the prospective study, participants were 18 to 89 years old, resided in 24 geographic areas of the United States, and were enrolled through a virtual design. In the prospective study, participants were assigned to cohorts based on the clinical history participants reported in a screening survey and a study questionnaire. In the prospective study, mobile phlebotomists collected whole blood, serum and a nasopharyngeal or oropharyngeal swab from each participant. Over a roughly two-month period, participants in the prospective study had the option of providing additional blood draws and questionnaires. Before DNA extraction, prospective study blood samples were shipped either frozen or at room temperature.

Material: PBMCs or T cells enriched from blood (not recorded which). The V gene is TRBV19 and the J gene is TRBJ1-5; the junction holds 7 bases that match TRBD1. This sequence was found in a man younger than 30 with acute COVID-19. The CDR3 has the sequence CASSIAGQPNQPQHF. The bases read TGTGCCAGTAGTATAGCGGGACAGCCGAATCAGCCCCAGCATTTT.